The entry that follows covers one TCR beta chain sequence. Following a re-call of the 5' RACE reads, TCRdb has one entry per CDR3 protein and lacks DNA. The sample includes about 450,000 distinct CDR3 sequences. This CDR3 is built from 14 residues. These data belong to a study of T cells expressing NK-cell markers. This receptor was obtained from a woman between 18 and 69 years old in good health. The source material was blood T cells: a sorted CD56 or NKG2C T cell subset, CD4+ or CD8+ T cells, or bulk PBMC T cells (not recorded which). The chain has TRBV12-3 or TRBV12-4 and TRBJ2-5. The CDR3 spells CASSLVGSQETQYF.